This T cell receptor (beta chain) appears in the sequencing data of a study of patients and donors after allogeneic stem cell transplantation. Germline V gives CDR1 DFQATT, CDR2 SNEGSKA (reference sequence). The CDR3 loop spans 11 amino acids. V was trimmed by 3 bases and J by 0 bases, leaving 2 bases between them. TCRdb reprocessed the RT-PCR reads via MiXCR and lists one record per CDR3 protein. Among tens of thousands of distinct CDR3 sequences, roughly 5.2% were seen once, and the ten largest hold about 2.5%. This clonotype came up many times. The chain employs TRBV20-1 and TRBJ1-1, with D unclear. The sequenced material came from blood, either unsorted or a sorted T cell fraction (not recorded which). The TCR was taken from a human donor who was either an allogeneic HSCT recipient or a stem cell or donor lymphocyte infusion donor (not recorded which). It is not recorded whose cells these are; they may come from a transplant donor. The CDR3 loop is CSASMNTEAFF. In nucleotides, the CDR3 is TGCAGTGCTAGCATGAACACTGAAGCTTTCTTT.